These 30 T cell receptor beta chains were sequenced from one sample in a study of T-cell memory formation after mild COVID-19. TCRdb fed the 5' RACE reads into MiXCR, producing one record per CDR3 protein. The sample has 470,000 or so distinct CDR3 sequences, about 20% seen once. Sequencing input: PBMCs or a T cell subset sorted from them (not recorded which). These receptors came from an adult woman who had mild COVID-19 (a few samples of this study predate the infection). Cell type and time point are not known.

This clonotype occurred a few times. V usage is TRBV6-2 or TRBV6-3 and J usage is TRBJ2-1; D might be TRBD2 (6 bases). Trimming took off 2 bases at V and 6 bases at J, with 11 bases between the two ends. This CDR3 is 14 amino acids long. Germline CDR1 and CDR2: MNHEY and SVGEGT. The CDR3 sequence is CASSYGTPGNEQFF. CDR3 nucleotide sequence: TGTGCCAGCAGTTACGGGACTCCTGGCAATGAGCAGTTCTTC.

This chain connects TRBV6-1 to TRBJ2-1; 10 nucleotides line up with TRBD1. The CDR3 sequence is 18 residues long. V dropped 8 bases and J dropped 1; count of bases not matched to a gene: 14. Germline V lookup: CDR1 MNHNS, CDR2 SASEGT. In DNA form, the CDR3 reads TGTGCCAGCCGGGCCGGGACAGGGGCTTCCCCATCCTACAATGAGCAGTTCTTC. Protein sequence: CASRAGTGASPSYNEQFF.

This clonotype was counted only a few times. The chain recombines TRBV7-9 with TRBJ1-2; D remains ambiguous. Germline CDR1 reads SEHNR; CDR2 reads FQNEAQ (reference sequence). The CDR3 totals 15 residues. The V and J ends lost 3 bases and 7 bases respectively, with 18 bases between them. The chain's CDR3 is CASSLTLGGEAGYTF. In nucleotides, the CDR3 is TGTGCCAGCAGCTTGACCTTAGGCGGGGAAGCTGGCTACACCTTC.

J is TRBJ2-7 and V is TRBV5-3; 8 bases line up with TRBD1. TRBV5-3 is an ORF for which the function is uncertain. This CDR3 contains 12 residues. With 4 bases clipped from V and 7 bases from J, the junction kept 4 bases outside the gene matches. The CDR3 nucleotides are TGTGCCAGAAGCAACAGGGACAGGGAGCAGTACTTC. Translation: CARSNRDREQYF.

The J gene is TRBJ2-1, the V gene TRBV27, with 9 bases lining up with TRBD2. This CDR3 has 16 amino acids. Per germline, CDR1 MNHEY and CDR2 SMNVEV (reference sequence). Trimming took 9 bases from V and 6 from J; bases not matched to a gene: 15. The CDR3 bases are TGTGCCAGTGACGCCTTCCCGGGACTAGCAGGCAATGAGCAGTTCTTC. It specifies CASDAFPGLAGNEQFF.

This clonotype was seen a handful of times. The chain recombines TRBV27 with TRBJ2-2; D call uncertain. Trimming cost V 7 bases and J 5 bases, with 14 bases left between them. The CDR3 has 14 residues. The germline V gene encodes CDR1 MNHEY and CDR2 SMNVEV (reference sequence). This chain's CDR3 is CASMFYERTGELFF. The CDR3 DNA follows: TGTGCCAGCATGTTTTATGAGAGAACCGGGGAGCTGTTTTTT.

The chain has TRBV13 and TRBJ1-1; 8 bases agree with TRBD1. The trim removed 4 bases at V and 2 bases at J, leaving 12 bases unmatched. The CDR3 runs to 17 residues. CDR1 and CDR2 (germline): PRHDT, FYEKMQ (reference sequence). The CDR3 spells CASSSQTGAPENTEAFF. The DNA of the CDR3 is TGTGCCAGCAGCTCCCAGACAGGGGCGCCGGAAAACACTGAAGCTTTCTTT.

The genes are TRBV5-5 and TRBJ2-7; 8 nucleotides line up with TRBD1. Germline lookup yields CDR1 SGHKS and CDR2 YYEKEE (reference sequence). V lost 4 bases to trimming and J lost 2 bases; unmatched junction nucleotides: 8. This CDR3 spans 15 amino acids. The CDR3: CASSPPGTGAYEQYF. The CDR3 DNA follows: TGTGCCAGCAGCCCCCCCGGGACAGGAGCCTACGAGCAGTACTTC.

The rearrangement uses TRBV5-5 and TRBJ2-5; D might be TRBD1 (6 bases). V was clipped by 4 bases and J by 5 bases, with 12 bases between them. The CDR3 is made up of 13 amino acids. CDR1 is SGHKS and CDR2 is YYEKEE in the germline V gene (reference sequence). CDR3 in DNA: TGTGCCAGCAGCCCCGGACAGTTTGAGACCCAGTACTTC. Translating it yields CASSPGQFETQYF.

The chain combines TRBV4-2 with TRBJ1-6, with 8 bases fitting TRBD1. Per germline, CDR1 LGHNA and CDR2 YNFKEQ. The CDR3 extends over 17 amino acids. V was clipped by 1 base and J by 8 bases; unmatched bases: 10. The CDR3 DNA sequence: TGTGCCAGCAGCCAAGCTAACGCCGGGACAGGCGATTCACCCCTCCACTTT. It is translated as CASSQANAGTGDSPLHF.

In this sample, this clonotype turned up a few times. The chain carries TRBV5-1 and TRBJ2-3; maybe TRBD2 (5 bases). This CDR3 contains 15 residues. The germline V gene has CDR1 SGHRS and CDR2 YFSETQ. Trimming took 1 base from V and 0 from J, leaving 9 bases between them. CDR3 coding DNA: TGCGCCAGCAGCTTGCGGGGTTTCAGCACAGATACGCAGTATTTT. Protein: CASSLRGFSTDTQYF.

This chain connects TRBV3-2 to TRBJ2-2; the table calls TRBD2, which could not be checked here. TRBV3-2 represents a pseudogene. There are 20 residues in the CDR3. CDR3 sequence reads: CASSQKGLAESYSPTGELFF. CDR3 bases: TGTGCCAGCAGCCAAAAGGGACTAGCGGAAAGCTATTCACCAACCGGGGAGCTGTTTTTT.

CDR3 nucleotides: TGTGCCAGCTCACCAAGTGGAGCCATCGCTGAAGCTTTCTTT. Translating gives CASSPSGAIAEAFF. This chain joins TRBV18 and TRBJ1-1, with D unclear. There are 14 residues in the CDR3. Germline CDR1 and CDR2: KGHSH and LQKENI. Trimming took 2 bases from V and 6 from J, leaving 13 bases between them. Using reference TRBV18 and TRBJ1-1 for the parts outside the CDR3, the full variable domain is NAGVMQNPRHLVRRRGQEARLRCSPMKGHSHVYWYRQLPEEGLKFMVYLQKENIIDESGMPKERFSAEFPKEGPSILRIQQVVRGDSAAYFCASSPSGAIAEAFFGQGTRLTVV.

The chain joins TRBV4-1 to TRBJ1-4; D is undetermined. The CDR3 runs 13 residues. Germline V gene data show CDR1 as MGHRA and CDR2 as YSYEKL. V was shortened by 3 bases and J by 4 bases, with 6 bases between the two germline ends. The CDR3 sequence is CASSQGLNEKLFF. CDR3 in DNA: TGCGCCAGCAGCCAGGGTCTTAATGAAAAACTGTTTTTT.

The rearrangement joins TRBV7-9 to TRBJ2-3, with 9 bases matching TRBD2. The CDR3 contains 17 residues. Losses at the gene ends were 6 bases for V and 2 bases for J; bases not matched to a gene: 12. The germline V gene has CDR1 SEHNR and CDR2 FQNEAQ (reference sequence). CDR3: CASRNSKRGDPTDTQYF. CDR3 coding DNA: TGTGCCAGCAGAAATTCCAAGCGGGGGGACCCCACAGATACGCAGTATTTT. The whole variable domain, remainder taken from reference TRBV7-9 and TRBJ2-3, is DTGVSQNPRHKITKRGQNVTFRCDPISEHNRLYWYRQTLGQGPEFLTYFQNEAQLEKSRLLSDRFSAERPKGSFSTLEIQRTEQGDSAMYLCASRNSKRGDPTDTQYFGPGTRLTVL.

This clonotype was seen ten or more times. The chain couples TRBV20-1 to TRBJ1-5; 8 bases agree with TRBD1. The germline gives CDR1 DFQATT, CDR2 SNEGSKA (reference sequence). The CDR3 is 15 residues long. J was trimmed by 3 bases and V by 3 bases; bases with no gene match: 7. The CDR3 DNA sequence: TGCAGTGCTAGGGGGGGGACAGGACTCAATCAGCCCCAGCATTTT. It codes for CSARGGTGLNQPQHF.

This clonotype showed up just a few times. The chain links TRBV10-3 to TRBJ1-2, with 10 bases lining up with TRBD1. CDR3 size: 15 residues. Looked up from germline, CDR1 is ENHRY and CDR2 is SYGVKD. V lost 3 bases to trimming and J lost 2 bases; unmatched junction nucleotides: 3. CDR3 protein: CAISDPDRGNYGYTF. For the CDR3, the DNA is TGTGCCATCAGTGACCCGGACAGGGGGAACTATGGCTACACCTTC.

This clonotype was counted at least ten times. The chain recombines TRBV15 with TRBJ1-2; D gene uncertain. The CDR3 totals 12 residues. Germline values: CDR1 LNHNV, CDR2 YYDKDF (reference sequence). Trimming pared 0 bases from V and 8 bases from J, leaving 7 bases between. The CDR3 DNA is TGTGCCACCAGCAGAGATTTGGGCGGCTACACCTTC. Translation gives CATSRDLGGYTF.

This clonotype was seen at least ten times. J is TRBJ2-3 and V is TRBV7-6; the match to TRBD2 covers 11 bases. The CDR3 covers 19 residues. V dropped 0 bases and J dropped 3; count of bases not matched to a gene: 11. Germline CDR1 is SGHVS and CDR2 is FNYEAQ. As DNA, the CDR3 is TGTGCCAGCAGCTTAGCGAATTGGCAGACTAGCGGGGAAACAGATACGCAGTATTTT. It specifies CASSLANWQTSGETDTQYF.

This clonotype came up a few times. V and J are TRBV7-6 and TRBJ2-1, with D possibly being TRBD1 (6 bases). The germline V gene encodes CDR1 SGHVS and CDR2 FNYEAQ. This CDR3 contains 14 residues. V was clipped by 4 bases and J by 6 bases, with 13 bases between them. CDR3 amino acids: CASSSLTGINEQFF. The DNA of the CDR3 is TGTGCCAGCAGCTCGTTGACAGGTATCAATGAGCAGTTCTTC.

This clonotype was observed a few times. The rearrangement uses TRBV12-3 or TRBV12-4 and TRBJ2-5; 8 bases align to TRBD1. Trimming took 6 bases from V and 9 from J; bases not matched to a gene: 15. The CDR3 runs to 15 residues. CDR3 sequence: CASSKKGQANVSQYF. CDR3 bases: TGTGCCAGCAGCAAGAAGGGACAGGCTAACGTTTCCCAGTACTTC.

Comments on this clonotype: Since a much larger clone is just one base distant, this may be a read error. The rearrangement joins TRBV5-6 to TRBJ2-7, with D unclear. The CDR3 runs to 11 residues. Looked up from germline, CDR1 is SGHDT and CDR2 is YYEEEE. Deletions cut 0 bases from V and 6 bases from J, with 4 bases between. The CDR3 loop reads CASSLVGEQYF. CDR3 DNA: TGTGCCAGCAGCTTGGTCGGCGAGCAGTACTTC.

The CDR3 region has the DNA TGTGCCACCAGCCCCCGGACAGGGGCCTACGAGCAGTACTTC. Translation gives CATSPRTGAYEQYF. This chain links TRBV24-1 with TRBJ2-7, with TRBD1 identical over 9 bases. V gave up 7 bases and J gave up 2 bases; unmatched junction bases: 5. This CDR3 has 14 amino acids. The germline V gene has CDR1 KGHDR and CDR2 SFDVKD.

The genes are TRBV6-2 or TRBV6-3 and TRBJ2-1; 8 bases align to TRBD2. V gave up 2 bases and J gave up 6 bases; unmatched junction bases: 12. Per the germline V gene, CDR1 is MNHEY and CDR2 is SVGEGT. This CDR3 is built from 17 residues. This chain's CDR3 is CASSYPRTAGGPNEQFF. For the CDR3, the DNA is TGTGCCAGCAGTTACCCGCGGACGGCGGGGGGCCCCAATGAGCAGTTCTTC.

The chain joins TRBV5-6 to TRBJ2-1, with 9 bases lining up with TRBD1. The CDR3 is 13 residues long. In germline, CDR1 is SGHDT, CDR2 YYEEEE. V was clipped by 4 bases and J by 10 bases; unmatched bases: 6. CDR3 DNA: TGTGCCAGCAGCCCGACAGGGGGAGCGGAGCAGTTCTTC. It codes for CASSPTGGAEQFF. The whole variable domain, filled in from reference TRBV5-6 and TRBJ2-1, reads DAGVTQSPTHLIKTRGQQVTLRCSPKSGHDTVSWYQQALGQGPQFIFQYYEEEERQRGNFPDRFSGHQFPNYSSELNVNALLLGDSALYLCASSPTGGAEQFFGPGTRLTVL.

V gene TRBV12-3 or TRBV12-4 combines with J gene TRBJ2-2, with D perhaps TRBD2 (7 bases). The CDR3 contains 18 residues. V lost 3 bases, J lost 2 bases, and 19 bases lay in between. The CDR3 DNA is TGTGCCAGCAGTTTGGTACTAGCGACAGGACTAAACACCGGGGAGCTGTTTTTT. Translation gives CASSLVLATGLNTGELFF.

V gene TRBV6-5 combines with J gene TRBJ1-5; no clear D gene. This CDR3 spans 13 amino acids. Trimming removed 2 bases at V and 7 bases at J, with 9 bases between. CDR1 is MNHEY and CDR2 is SVGAGI in the germline V gene. The CDR3 DNA reads TGTGCCAGCAGTTACGGGCGTGGACAGCCCCAGCATTTT. It codes for CASSYGRGQPQHF.

This clonotype was counted only a few times. J is TRBJ2-5 and V is TRBV24-1, with 13 positions matching TRBD2. Germline values: CDR1 KGHDR, CDR2 SFDVKD. The CDR3 runs to 17 residues. V lost 4 bases to trimming and J lost 5 bases; unmatched junction nucleotides: 9. CDR3 residues: CATSDLTSGRTQETQYF. The CDR3 DNA is TGTGCCACCAGTGACCTGACTAGCGGGAGGACCCAGGAGACCCAGTACTTC.

This clonotype was detected once. This sequence joins TRBV20-1 and TRBJ2-7; the match to TRBD2 covers 8 bases. CDR1 and CDR2 from the germline V gene are DFQATT and SNEGSKA (reference sequence). V shed 0 bases, J shed 1 base, and the junction held 14 bases outside the gene matches. The CDR3 has 18 amino acids. The DNA for the CDR3 is TGCAGTGCTAGAGACCACTTTGGCGGGGGGTTAGGATCCTACGAGCAGTACTTC. It is translated as CSARDHFGGGLGSYEQYF.

CDR3 nucleotides: TGTGCCAGCAGCCGAGCCCATCGGAACACTGAAGCTTTCTTT. This translates into CASSRAHRNTEAFF. This rearrangement joins TRBV3-1 to TRBJ1-1; D unclear. Germline V gene lookup returns CDR1 LGHDT and CDR2 YNNKEL (reference sequence). Trimming left V 4 bases short and J 1 base short, with 10 bases between. The CDR3 has 14 residues.